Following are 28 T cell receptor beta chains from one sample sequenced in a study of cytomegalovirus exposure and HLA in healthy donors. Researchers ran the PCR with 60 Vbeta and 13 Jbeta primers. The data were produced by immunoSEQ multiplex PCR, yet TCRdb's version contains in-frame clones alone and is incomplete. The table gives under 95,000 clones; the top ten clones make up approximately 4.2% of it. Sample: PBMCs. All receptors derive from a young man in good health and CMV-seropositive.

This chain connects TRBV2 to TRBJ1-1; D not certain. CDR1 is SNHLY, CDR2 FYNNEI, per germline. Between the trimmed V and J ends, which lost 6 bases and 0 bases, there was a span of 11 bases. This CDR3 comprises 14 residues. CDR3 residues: CASSGGLLNTEAFF. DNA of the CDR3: TGTGCCAGCAGCGGAGGCCTATTGAACACTGAAGCTTTCTTT.

CDR3 region: CASSTGQLMNTEAFF. The CDR3 DNA reads as TGTGCCAGTTCTACGGGACAGCTCATGAACACTGAAGCTTTCTTT. The V call is TRBV6-1, the J call TRBJ1-1; 7 bases align to TRBD1. The CDR3 covers 15 residues. The trim removed 9 bases at V and 0 bases at J, leaving 10 bases unmatched. Germline V gene data show CDR1 as MNHNS and CDR2 as SASEGT.

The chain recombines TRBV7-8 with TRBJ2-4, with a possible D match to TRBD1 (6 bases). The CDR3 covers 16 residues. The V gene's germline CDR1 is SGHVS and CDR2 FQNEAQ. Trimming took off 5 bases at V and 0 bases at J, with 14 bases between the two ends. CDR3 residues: CASSPDRLLAKNIQYF. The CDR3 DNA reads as TGTGCCAGCAGCCCAGACAGGTTACTAGCCAAAAACATTCAGTACTTC. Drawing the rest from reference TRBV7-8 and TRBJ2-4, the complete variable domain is GAGVSQSPRYKVAKRGQDVALRCDPISGHVSLFWYQQALGQGPEFLTYFQNEAQLDKSGLPSDRFFAERPEGSVSTLKIQRTQQEDSAVYLCASSPDRLLAKNIQYFGAGTRLSVL.

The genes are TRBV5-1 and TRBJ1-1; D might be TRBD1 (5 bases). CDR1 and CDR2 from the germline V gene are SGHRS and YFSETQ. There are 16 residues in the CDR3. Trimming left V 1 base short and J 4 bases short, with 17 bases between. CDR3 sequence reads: CASSLSVPGKGTEAFF. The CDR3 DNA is TGCGCCAGCAGCTTGTCGGTTCCAGGGAAGGGCACTGAAGCTTTCTTT.

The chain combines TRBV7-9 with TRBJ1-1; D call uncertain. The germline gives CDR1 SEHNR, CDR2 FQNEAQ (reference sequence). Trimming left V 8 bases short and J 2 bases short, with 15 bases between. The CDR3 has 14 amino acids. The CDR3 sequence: CASDPADGNTEAFF. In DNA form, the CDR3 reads TGTGCCAGCGACCCGGCGGATGGAAACACTGAAGCTTTCTTT.

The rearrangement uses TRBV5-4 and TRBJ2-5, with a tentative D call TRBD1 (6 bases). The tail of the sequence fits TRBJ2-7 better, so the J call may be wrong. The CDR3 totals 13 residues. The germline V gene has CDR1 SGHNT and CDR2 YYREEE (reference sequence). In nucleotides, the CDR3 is TGTGCCAGCAGCCCGGGACAAGTCTACGAGCAGTACTTC. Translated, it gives CASSPGQVYEQYF.

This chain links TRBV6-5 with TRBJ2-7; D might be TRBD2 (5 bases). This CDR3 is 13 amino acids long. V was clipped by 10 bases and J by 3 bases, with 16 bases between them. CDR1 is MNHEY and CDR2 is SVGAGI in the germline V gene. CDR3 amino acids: CATQLSEYYEQYF. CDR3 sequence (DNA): TGTGCCACGCAGCTTAGCGAGTACTACGAGCAGTACTTC.

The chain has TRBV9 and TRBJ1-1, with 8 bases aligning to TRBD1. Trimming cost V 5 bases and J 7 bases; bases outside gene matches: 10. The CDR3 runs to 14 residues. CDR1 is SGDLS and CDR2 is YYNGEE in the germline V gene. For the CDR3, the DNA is TGTGCCAGCAGTATTGCCTCAGGGACAGGTGAAGCTTTCTTT. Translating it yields CASSIASGTGEAFF.

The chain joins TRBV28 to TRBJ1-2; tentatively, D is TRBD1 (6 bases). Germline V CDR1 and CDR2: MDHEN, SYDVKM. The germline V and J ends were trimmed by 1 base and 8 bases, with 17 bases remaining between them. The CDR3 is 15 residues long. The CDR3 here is CASSLFGTTPRGYTF. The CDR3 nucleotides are TGTGCCAGCAGTTTATTTGGGACAACGCCGCGAGGCTACACCTTC.

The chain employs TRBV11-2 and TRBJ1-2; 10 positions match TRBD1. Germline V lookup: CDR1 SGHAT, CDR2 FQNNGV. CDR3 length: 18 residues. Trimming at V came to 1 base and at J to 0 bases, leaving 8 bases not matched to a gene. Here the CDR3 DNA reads TGTGCCAGCAGCTTAGGATGGTTGACAGGGGGCTCTAACTATGGCTACACCTTC. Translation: CASSLGWLTGGSNYGYTF. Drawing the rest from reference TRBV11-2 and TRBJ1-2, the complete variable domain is EAGVAQSPRYKIIEKRQSVAFWCNPISGHATLYWYQQILGQGPKLLIQFQNNGVVDDSQLPKDRFSAERLKGVDSTLKIQPAKLEDSAVYLCASSLGWLTGGSNYGYTFGSGTRLTVV.

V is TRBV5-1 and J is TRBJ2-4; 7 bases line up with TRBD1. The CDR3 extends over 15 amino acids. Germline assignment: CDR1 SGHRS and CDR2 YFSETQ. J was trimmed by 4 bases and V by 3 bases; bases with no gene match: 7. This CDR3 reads CASSSTSGQKNIQYF. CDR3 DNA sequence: TGCGCCAGCAGCTCAACATCGGGACAGAAAAACATTCAGTACTTC.

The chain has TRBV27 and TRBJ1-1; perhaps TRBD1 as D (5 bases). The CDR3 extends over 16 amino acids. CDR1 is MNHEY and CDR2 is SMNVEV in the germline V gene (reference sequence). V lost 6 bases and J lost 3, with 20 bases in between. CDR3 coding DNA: TGTGCCAGCAGACCACAGGTCGCTGGAGTGGACACTGAAGCTTTCTTT. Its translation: CASRPQVAGVDTEAFF.

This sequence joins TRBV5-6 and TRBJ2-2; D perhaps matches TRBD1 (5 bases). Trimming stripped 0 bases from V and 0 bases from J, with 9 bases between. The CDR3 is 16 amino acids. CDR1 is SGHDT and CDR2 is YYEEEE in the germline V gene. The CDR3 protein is CASSLGQNANTGELFF. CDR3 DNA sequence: TGTGCCAGCAGCTTGGGACAGAACGCGAACACCGGGGAGCTGTTTTTT.

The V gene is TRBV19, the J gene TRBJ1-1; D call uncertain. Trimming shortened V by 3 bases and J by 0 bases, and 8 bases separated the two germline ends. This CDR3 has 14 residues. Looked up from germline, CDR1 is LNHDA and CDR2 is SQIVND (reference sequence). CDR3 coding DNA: TGTGCCAGTAGTATGGAGGCGGTGAACACTGAAGCTTTCTTT. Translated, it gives CASSMEAVNTEAFF.

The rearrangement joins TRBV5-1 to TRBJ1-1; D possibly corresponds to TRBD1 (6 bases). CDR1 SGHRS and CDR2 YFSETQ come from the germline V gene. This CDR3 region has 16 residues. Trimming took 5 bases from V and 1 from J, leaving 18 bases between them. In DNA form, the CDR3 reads TGCGCCAGCAGTCCAGTCAGGGGTTTGCGGAACACTGAAGCTTTCTTT. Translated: CASSPVRGLRNTEAFF.

In DNA form, the CDR3 reads TGTGCCAGTAGTATACGGCGGGAGGGTGACAATGAGCAGTTCTTC. Its protein is CASSIRREGDNEQFF. The genes are TRBV19 and TRBJ2-1, with 9 nucleotides matching TRBD2. The CDR3 has 15 residues. The junction had 4 bases not matched to a gene; V was cut back by 2 bases and J by 5 bases. Germline V gene data show CDR1 as LNHDA and CDR2 as SQIVND (reference sequence).

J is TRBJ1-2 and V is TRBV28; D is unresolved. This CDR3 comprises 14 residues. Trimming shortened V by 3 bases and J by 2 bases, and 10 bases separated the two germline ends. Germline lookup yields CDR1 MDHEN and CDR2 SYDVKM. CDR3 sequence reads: CASSFPGGNYGYTF. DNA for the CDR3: TGTGCCAGCAGTTTTCCAGGCGGGAACTATGGCTACACCTTC.

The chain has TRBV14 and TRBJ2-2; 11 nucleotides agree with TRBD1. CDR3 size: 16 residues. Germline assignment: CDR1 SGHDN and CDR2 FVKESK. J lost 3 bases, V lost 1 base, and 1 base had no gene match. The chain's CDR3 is CASSQADRGHTGELFF. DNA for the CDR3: TGTGCCAGCAGCCAAGCGGACAGGGGGCACACCGGGGAGCTGTTTTTT.

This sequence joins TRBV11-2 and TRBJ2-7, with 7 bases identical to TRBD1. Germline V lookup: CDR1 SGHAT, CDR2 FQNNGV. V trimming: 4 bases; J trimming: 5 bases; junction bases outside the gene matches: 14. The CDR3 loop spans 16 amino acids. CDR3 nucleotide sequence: TGTGCCAGCAGCTCCGTCCGGGGACAGTCAACCCACGAGCAGTACTTC. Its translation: CASSSVRGQSTHEQYF.

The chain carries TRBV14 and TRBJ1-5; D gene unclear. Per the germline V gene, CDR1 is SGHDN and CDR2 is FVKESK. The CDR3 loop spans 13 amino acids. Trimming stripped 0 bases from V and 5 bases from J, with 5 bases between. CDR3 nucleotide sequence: TGTGCCAGCAGCCAAGAGAGGGATCAGCCCCAGCATTTT. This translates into CASSQERDQPQHF.

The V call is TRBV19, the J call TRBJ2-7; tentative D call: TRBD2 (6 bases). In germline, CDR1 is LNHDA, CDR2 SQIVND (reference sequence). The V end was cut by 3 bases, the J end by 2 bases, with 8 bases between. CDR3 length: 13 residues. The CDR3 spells CASSMRLAYEQYF. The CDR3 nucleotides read TGTGCCAGTAGTATGCGACTAGCCTACGAGCAGTACTTC.

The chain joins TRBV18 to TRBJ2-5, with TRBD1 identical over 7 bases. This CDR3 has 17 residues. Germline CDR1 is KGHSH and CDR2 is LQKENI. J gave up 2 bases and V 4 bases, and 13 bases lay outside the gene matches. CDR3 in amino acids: CASSQRQGRNLQETQYF. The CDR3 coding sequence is TGTGCCAGCTCACAGCGACAGGGTCGCAATTTACAAGAGACCCAGTACTTC.

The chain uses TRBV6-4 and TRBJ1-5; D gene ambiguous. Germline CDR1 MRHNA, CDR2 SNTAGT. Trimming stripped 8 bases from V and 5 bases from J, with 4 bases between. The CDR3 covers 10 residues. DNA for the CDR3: TGTGCCAGCGCAGATCAGCCCCAGCATTTT. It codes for CASADQPQHF.

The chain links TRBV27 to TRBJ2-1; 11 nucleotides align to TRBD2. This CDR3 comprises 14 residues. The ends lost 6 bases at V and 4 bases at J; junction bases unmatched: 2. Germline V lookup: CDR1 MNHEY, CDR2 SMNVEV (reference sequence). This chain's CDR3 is CASRLAGGYNEQFF. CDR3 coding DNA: TGTGCCAGCAGGCTAGCGGGGGGATACAATGAGCAGTTCTTC.

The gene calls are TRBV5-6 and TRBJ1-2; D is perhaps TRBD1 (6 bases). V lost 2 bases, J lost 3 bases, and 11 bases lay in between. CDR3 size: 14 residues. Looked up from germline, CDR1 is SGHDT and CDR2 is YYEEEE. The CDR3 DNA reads TGTGCCAGCAGCTTTGGGGGCGGATACTATGGCTACACCTTC. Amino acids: CASSFGGGYYGYTF.

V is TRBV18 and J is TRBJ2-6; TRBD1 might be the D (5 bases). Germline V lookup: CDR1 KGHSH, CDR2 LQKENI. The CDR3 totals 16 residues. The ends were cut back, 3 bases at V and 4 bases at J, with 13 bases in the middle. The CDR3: CASSPDMLGGANVLTF. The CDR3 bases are TGTGCCAGCTCACCGGACATGCTCGGAGGGGCCAACGTCCTGACTTTC.

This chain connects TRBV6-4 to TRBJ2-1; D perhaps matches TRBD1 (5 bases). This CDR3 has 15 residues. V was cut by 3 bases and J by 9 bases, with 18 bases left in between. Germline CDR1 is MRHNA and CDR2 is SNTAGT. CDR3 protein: CASSERGRGRGEQFF. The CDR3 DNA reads TGTGCCAGCAGTGAAAGAGGAAGGGGTAGGGGTGAGCAGTTCTTC.

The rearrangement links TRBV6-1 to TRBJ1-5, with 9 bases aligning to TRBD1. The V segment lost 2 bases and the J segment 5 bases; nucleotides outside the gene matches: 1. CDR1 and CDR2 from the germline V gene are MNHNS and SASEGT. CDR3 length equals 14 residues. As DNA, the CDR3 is TGTGCCAGCAGTGAAACAGGGGGCTATCAGCCCCAGCATTTT. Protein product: CASSETGGYQPQHF.